This T cell receptor (beta chain) stems from a study of OX40 agonist ivuxolimab in advanced cancers. The data were produced by immunoSEQ multiplex PCR, yet TCRdb's version contains in-frame clones alone and is incomplete. The sample includes approximately 60,000 clones, almost 85% of them seen just once. Samples of blood were obtained at baseline, on cycle 4 day 1, and on cycle 7 day 1. The CDR3 is 13 amino acids. Germline lookup yields CDR1 LNHDA and CDR2 SQIVND (reference sequence). Trimming left V 10 bases short and J 2 bases short, with 11 bases between. Study-level results: Circulating CD4+ and CD8+ T cells showed clonal expansion by week 6 at 0.1 to 3.0 mg/kg. Partial responders at 0.1-3.0 mg/kg showed near-lowest clonal expansion.

Of note for this clone: Its antigen is still unknown.

The sequencing here drew on CD4+ or CD8+ T cells sorted from blood, taken in a trial of the OX40 agonist ivuxolimab. The TCR comes from an adult with an advanced solid tumor such as melanoma, head and neck, liver or kidney cancer. The genes are TRBV19 and TRBJ2-2, with D unresolved. The CDR3 DNA reads as TGTGCCATCAAACGAGACAACACCGGGGAGCTGTTTTTT. Protein sequence: CAIKRDNTGELFF.